This T cell receptor beta chain was observed in a study of T cell responses to AZD1222 COVID-19 vaccine. Method: immunoSEQ multiplex PCR; TCRdb's copy keeps in-frame clones and lacks some. The sample consists of over 100,000 clones, roughly 89% of them appearing once. The CDR3 totals 16 residues. V was cut by 3 bases and J by 4 bases, with 17 bases left in between. Germline-derived CDR1 and CDR2 are SGHRS and YFSETQ. Source: peripheral blood, taken on day 0 of AZD1222 vaccination. The gene calls are TRBV5-1 and TRBJ2-1, with D possibly matching TRBD1 (5 bases). The source of this sequence is an adult in good health. The DNA for the CDR3 is TGCGCCAGCAGCTGGGGCTTAGGGGTAAATTACAATGAGCAGTTCTTC. It is translated as CASSWGLGVNYNEQFF. Based on the CDR3 plus reference TRBV5-1 and TRBJ2-1, the full variable domain is KAGVTQTPRYLIKTRGQQVTLSCSPISGHRSVSWYQQTPGQGLQFLFEYFSETQRNKGNFPGRFSGRQFSNSRSEMNVSTLELGDSALYLCASSWGLGVNYNEQFFGPGTRLTVL.